One and the same sample provided the 28 T cell receptor beta chains below, sequenced in a study of blood T cell repertoires in COVID-19 (dated by TCRdb to 2018 to 2021). Libraries were prepared through the immunoSEQ multiplex PCR assay. TCRdb holds this immuneACCESS table with in-frame rearrangements only. Some clones are missing; in checked studies, unresolved V genes explain under half, and the rest has no known cause. The table for this sample lists 350,000 to 500,000 clones; 70% to 90% of them were counted only once. Approximately 1.5% of the sample is taken by the ten largest. Sequenced material: PBMCs or T cells enriched from blood (not recorded which). All receptors derive from a woman aged 18-29 years who had been exposed to COVID-19.

This clone was found once. The chain employs TRBV3-1 (or the pseudogene TRBV3-2) and TRBJ1-1; a possible D gene is TRBD1 (5 bases). Germline CDR1 reads LGHDT; CDR2 reads YNNKEL (reference sequence). The CDR3 is 17 amino acids. The ends were cut back, 0 bases at V and 1 base at J, with 15 bases in the middle. CDR3: CASSQDRVAGPNTEAFF. The CDR3 DNA sequence: TGTGCCAGCAGCCAAGACAGGGTGGCAGGCCCGAACACTGAAGCTTTCTTT.

The genes are TRBV21-1 and TRBJ2-1; the D call of TRBD1 is as the table states it, not checked on the DNA. TRBV21-1 is termed a pseudogene. The CDR3 spans 18 residues. CDR3 amino acids: CASSKVAGAKVSYNEQFF. The CDR3 DNA is TGTGCCAGCAGCAAAGTGGCAGGGGCTAAGGTGTCCTACAATGAGCAGTTCTTC.

This clone was recorded once. V is TRBV16 and J is TRBJ1-3, with D unclear. This CDR3 spans 14 amino acids. Germline assignment: CDR1 KGHSY and CDR2 FQNENV. Trimming took off 4 bases at V and 0 bases at J, with 7 bases between the two ends. The CDR3 here is CASSRATSGNTIYF. Here the CDR3 DNA reads TGTGCCAGCAGCCGGGCCACCTCTGGAAACACCATATATTTT.

The rearrangement links TRBV28 to TRBJ2-1, with D perhaps TRBD2 (6 bases). The CDR3 is 20 amino acids. V was cut by 5 bases and J by 4 bases, with 30 bases left in between. Germline V gene lookup returns CDR1 MDHEN and CDR2 SYDVKM. CDR3 DNA sequence: TGTGCCAGCAGTCCGGACCGGGACCCCCACGGAGGGGCCCTTTACAATGAGCAGTTCTTC. It specifies CASSPDRDPHGGALYNEQFF.

The chain couples TRBV28 to TRBJ2-5; 8 bases are a match to TRBD1. The CDR3 spans 16 residues. The germline V gene encodes CDR1 MDHEN and CDR2 SYDVKM. Germline trimming cut 2 bases from V and 4 bases from J; bases unmatched to any gene: 9. The CDR3 protein is CASSLDRGRVGETQYF. CDR3 nucleotides: TGTGCCAGCAGTTTAGACAGGGGCAGGGTAGGAGAGACCCAGTACTTC.

The V gene is TRBV2, the J gene TRBJ2-7; 8 positions agree with TRBD1. The V gene end was trimmed by 6 bases and the J gene end by 1 base; junction bases not matched to a gene: 8. The CDR3 has 15 amino acids. The germline V gene has CDR1 SNHLY and CDR2 FYNNEI. The CDR3 DNA sequence: TGTGCCAGCAGCGGACAGGGACTGAGTTCCTACGAGCAGTACTTC. Its protein product is CASSGQGLSSYEQYF.

This clone showed up just a few times. The V gene is TRBV9, the J gene TRBJ2-7; 9 bases match TRBD2. Germline V lookup: CDR1 SGDLS, CDR2 YYNGEE. The ends lost 1 base at V and 0 bases at J; junction bases unmatched: 2. The CDR3 has 15 residues. CDR3 loop: CASSVLAGHSYEQYF. CDR3 coding DNA: TGTGCCAGCAGCGTACTAGCGGGGCACTCCTACGAGCAGTACTTC.

Here the CDR3 reads CAIRTGGVGYTF. The CDR3 region has the DNA TGTGCCATCAGGACAGGGGGCGTTGGCTACACCTTC. The V call is TRBV28, the J call TRBJ1-2, with 11 positions matching TRBD1. This CDR3 comprises 12 residues. Germline V gene data show CDR1 as MDHEN and CDR2 as SYDVKM. After removal of 10 bases from V and 7 bases from J, the junction contained 5 bases not matched to a gene.

The V and J genes are TRBV4-1 and TRBJ2-2, with 9 bases identical to TRBD1. V was clipped by 4 bases and J by 1 base; unmatched bases: 4. The CDR3 covers 16 residues. CDR1 is MGHRA, CDR2 YSYEKL, per germline. CDR3 sequence (DNA): TGCGCCAGCAGCCCCCGACAGGGGGGGAACACCGGGGAGCTGTTTTTT. Translating gives CASSPRQGGNTGELFF.

The rearrangement joins TRBV6-5 to TRBJ1-3, with a tentative D call TRBD1 (5 bases). Trimming pared 6 bases from V and 1 base from J, leaving 10 bases between. Germline V gene sequence: CDR1 MNHEY, CDR2 SVGAGI. There are 14 residues in the CDR3. The CDR3 nucleotides are TGTGCCAGCAGGACCCCAGGGTCTGGAAACACCATATATTTT. Its protein is CASRTPGSGNTIYF.

This sequence joins TRBV28 and TRBJ2-7, with 7 bases aligning to TRBD1. J was trimmed by 2 bases and V by 6 bases; bases with no gene match: 13. CDR1 is MDHEN, CDR2 SYDVKM, per germline. This CDR3 is built from 16 residues. CDR3 loop: CASRQRTGWTPYEQYF. CDR3 DNA sequence: TGTGCCAGCAGACAAAGGACAGGTTGGACCCCCTACGAGCAGTACTTC. Filled out from reference TRBV28 and TRBJ2-7, the complete variable domain reads DVKVTQSSRYLVKRTGEKVFLECVQDMDHENMFWYRQDPGLGLRLIYFSYDVKMKEKGDIPEGYSVSREKKERFSLILESASTNQTSMYLCASRQRTGWTPYEQYFGPGTRLTVT.

The V and J genes are TRBV7-2 and TRBJ1-1; 8 bases fit TRBD1. This CDR3 is built from 13 residues. Germline trimming cut 1 base from V and 10 bases from J; bases unmatched to any gene: 5. Germline CDR1 SGHTA, CDR2 FQGNSA. CDR3: CASSLGQGAGAFF. DNA of the CDR3: TGTGCCAGCAGCTTAGGGCAGGGGGCGGGAGCTTTCTTT.

The chain joins TRBV19 to TRBJ2-4; 10 nucleotides match TRBD1. CDR3 length: 16 residues. Germline V gene lookup returns CDR1 LNHDA and CDR2 SQIVND (reference sequence). The V and J ends lost 5 bases and 7 bases, in that order; junction bases with no gene match: 11. CDR3 sequence: CASSGGTGALWNIQYF. The CDR3 coding sequence is TGTGCCAGTAGTGGAGGGACAGGGGCGCTTTGGAACATTCAGTACTTC. The variable domain in full, with the rest retrieved from reference TRBV19 and TRBJ2-4, is DGGITQSPKYLFRKEGQNVTLSCEQNLNHDAMYWYRQDPGQGLRLIYYSQIVNDFQKGDIAEGYSVSREKKESFPLTVTSAQKNPTAFYLCASSGGTGALWNIQYFGAGTRLSVL.

The chain has TRBV7-2 and TRBJ2-1; D remains unclear. The CDR3 runs 13 residues. V was trimmed by 4 bases and J by 0 bases, leaving 4 bases between them. The germline V gene has CDR1 SGHTA and CDR2 FQGNSA. As DNA, the CDR3 is TGTGCCAGCAGCTCTAGCTCCTACAATGAGCAGTTCTTC. It codes for CASSSSSYNEQFF.

V usage is TRBV11-2 and J usage is TRBJ1-4; D may be TRBD1 (5 bases). Germline V gene lookup returns CDR1 SGHAT and CDR2 FQNNGV. This CDR3 is built from 15 residues. The germline V and J ends were trimmed by 3 bases and 0 bases, with 8 bases remaining between them. The CDR3 DNA reads TGTGCCAGCAGCTTTCAGGGTGCAACTAATGAAAAACTGTTTTTT. Translated, it gives CASSFQGATNEKLFF. Full variable domain (outside the CDR3, taken from reference TRBV11-2 and TRBJ1-4): EAGVAQSPRYKIIEKRQSVAFWCNPISGHATLYWYQQILGQGPKLLIQFQNNGVVDDSQLPKDRFSAERLKGVDSTLKIQPAKLEDSAVYLCASSFQGATNEKLFFGSGTQLSVL.

The chain combines TRBV5-1 with TRBJ1-3; 8 bases align to TRBD1. This CDR3 has 13 residues. Looked up from germline, CDR1 is SGHRS and CDR2 is YFSETQ. V lost 6 bases, J lost 4 bases, and 3 bases stayed unmatched. This chain's CDR3 is CASTRGPGNTIYF. DNA of the CDR3: TGCGCCAGCACCAGGGGGCCGGGAAACACCATATATTTT.

V and J are TRBV6-5 and TRBJ2-3; TRBD2 is a possible D gene (6 bases). CDR3 length: 14 residues. The V and J ends lost 9 bases and 2 bases respectively, with 15 bases between them. Germline CDR1 reads MNHEY; CDR2 reads SVGAGI. The CDR3 nucleotides are TGTGCCAGTATTCTCGCGGGAACCACAGATACGCAGTATTTT. Translating gives CASILAGTTDTQYF.

The chain employs TRBV27 and TRBJ1-2; D ambiguous. The ends were cut back, 4 bases at V and 2 bases at J, with 5 bases in the middle. The CDR3 has 12 residues. The germline V gene has CDR1 MNHEY and CDR2 SMNVEV (reference sequence). The CDR3 spells CASSSGNYGYTF. The CDR3 DNA is TGTGCCAGCAGTTCAGGAAACTATGGCTACACCTTC.

V gene TRBV12-3 or TRBV12-4 combines with J gene TRBJ1-1; D might be TRBD1 (6 bases). V lost 6 bases and J 4 bases, leaving 12 bases between the germline ends. This CDR3 comprises 13 residues. The CDR3 region is CASRAQGGTEAFF. CDR3 DNA: TGTGCCAGCAGAGCTCAAGGGGGCACTGAAGCTTTCTTT.

V is TRBV27 and J is TRBJ2-2; D gene uncertain. CDR3 length equals 16 residues. Germline-derived CDR1 and CDR2 are MNHEY and SMNVEV (reference sequence). V was cut by 1 base and J by 0 bases, with 9 bases left in between. CDR3 residues: CASSLFGPPNTGELFF. The CDR3 DNA follows: TGTGCCAGCAGTTTATTTGGGCCCCCGAACACCGGGGAGCTGTTTTTT.

A few counts support this clone. The CDR3 reads CASSMSRLNTGELFF. The CDR3 DNA follows: TGTGCCAGTAGTATGTCCAGGTTGAACACCGGGGAGCTGTTTTTT. This rearrangement joins TRBV19 to TRBJ2-2; no definite D call. V dropped 3 bases and J dropped 1 base, with 9 bases sitting between them. In germline, CDR1 is LNHDA, CDR2 SQIVND (reference sequence). The CDR3 totals 15 residues.

The V gene is TRBV18, the J gene TRBJ2-2; 8 nucleotides agree with TRBD2. Per germline, CDR1 KGHSH and CDR2 LQKENI. This CDR3 comprises 17 residues. The trim removed 3 bases at V and 5 bases at J, leaving 11 bases unmatched. CDR3 loop: CASSPLAIVAGTGELFF. The CDR3 nucleotides are TGTGCCAGCTCACCCCTCGCGATAGTAGCGGGAACCGGGGAGCTGTTTTTT.

This chain connects TRBV2 to TRBJ1-2, with 7 bases identical to TRBD1. Germline V lookup: CDR1 SNHLY, CDR2 FYNNEI. The CDR3 extends over 13 amino acids. Trimming removed 6 bases from V and 3 bases from J; junction bases left unmatched: 4. The CDR3 DNA reads as TGTGCCAGCAGGACAGGGTTCGACTATGGCTACACCTTC. It translates to CASRTGFDYGYTF.

The chain couples TRBV4-3 to TRBJ2-2, with 9 positions matching TRBD1. Germline CDR1 LGHNA, CDR2 YSLEER. V lost 4 bases and J lost 4; bases outside the gene matches: 7. The CDR3 totals 16 residues. The CDR3 DNA reads TGCGCCAGCAGCCGCCAACAGGGGGCAGGCACCGGGGAGCTGTTTTTT. Its translation is CASSRQQGAGTGELFF.

This clone showed up just once. The chain recombines TRBV30 with TRBJ1-2; D is unclear. Germline V gene sequence: CDR1 GTSNPN, CDR2 SVGIG (reference sequence). This CDR3 contains 12 residues. The V end was cut by 5 bases, the J end by 8 bases, with 15 bases between. As DNA, the CDR3 is TGTGCCTGGGGCCCCGATAGAGGAGGCTACACCTTC. Protein: CAWGPDRGGYTF.

This clone came up a few times. The chain employs TRBV11-2 and TRBJ1-2; D is uncertain. Trimming stripped 4 bases from V and 7 bases from J, with 7 bases between. The CDR3 runs 11 residues. CDR1 and CDR2 from the germline V gene are SGHAT and FQNNGV. CDR3 sequence reads: CASSSTGGYTF. CDR3 coding DNA: TGTGCCAGCAGCTCGACGGGTGGCTACACCTTC. The full variable domain, with the rest looked up from reference TRBV11-2 and TRBJ1-2, is EAGVAQSPRYKIIEKRQSVAFWCNPISGHATLYWYQQILGQGPKLLIQFQNNGVVDDSQLPKDRFSAERLKGVDSTLKIQPAKLEDSAVYLCASSSTGGYTFGSGTRLTVV.

The chain uses TRBV7-8 and TRBJ1-5, with 8 bases matching TRBD1. V was clipped by 2 bases and J by 3 bases; unmatched bases: 3. Looked up from germline, CDR1 is SGHVS and CDR2 is FQNEAQ. The CDR3 spans 15 residues. CDR3 nucleotides: TGTGCCAGCAGCTTACGGGGACAGGACAATCAGCCCCAGCATTTT. This translates into CASSLRGQDNQPQHF.

The chain uses TRBV29-1 and TRBJ2-1; 10 bases line up with TRBD1. Germline V lookup: CDR1 SQVTM, CDR2 ANQGSEA. Trimming cost V 7 bases and J 2 bases; bases outside gene matches: 5. This CDR3 has 14 residues. CDR3 in DNA: TGCAGCGCTTGGACAGGGGGACCCTACAATGAGCAGTTCTTC. Amino acids: CSAWTGGPYNEQFF.